Given below is one T cell receptor (beta chain) in context. Its target antigen remains unknown. No base-level quality is on record; no much larger clone is a single base apart. Another Seattle source contributed samples from volunteer blood donors who had recovered from COVID-19. The collaborating institutions used their own protocols to collect whole blood in K2EDTA tubes. For TCRbeta analysis, collaborators shipped samples as frozen whole blood, isolated PBMCs, or DNA extracted from either of those sample types. The source of the sample is a study of blood T cell repertoires in COVID-19 (dated by TCRdb to 2018 to 2021). Looking at the study overall: The collaborator samples originated in the United States, Italy and Spain and spanned the acute and convalescent phases of COVID-19. The prospective study material was composed of cDNA or gDNA derived from T cells, B-cell-depleted T cells, or PBMCs. The dataset comprised deeply sampled blood TCRbeta repertoires from subjects exposed to, actively infected with, or recovered from COVID-19. The repertoires were released in a freely available public database intended as a resource for research on the immune response to SARS-CoV-2. The samples were drawn from the first 160 participants of the ongoing ImmuneRACE study and from over a thousand subjects provided by 6 global collaborators. The sample metadata nearly always contained a de-identified subject ID, COVID-19 status, age in years and sex. Where HLA class I and class II types were available, the types were taken from metadata supplied by the sample provider, not from assay-based typing. Study-wide findings and limitations: The quantity of clinical and demographic metadata differed by source and by participant and was supplied without curation.

TCRbeta CDR3 regions were amplified from genomic DNA by means of the immunoSEQ Assay, a bias-controlled multiplex PCR. The authors' analysis ran thus. Nucleated cell counts per sample were estimated from amplification of reference gene primers within the assay. To quantify the absolute abundance of each unique TCRbeta CDR3 rearrangement, sequence reads were collapsed and filtered. For each sample, productive Simpson clonality was calculated as the square root of Simpson's diversity index across productive rearrangements. Entries here come from immuneACCESS through TCRdb and include only in-frame sequences with V and J called. Some clones fail to appear in such tables; in the studies checked, an unresolved V gene covers under half of the shortfall, and the cause of the remainder is unknown. D and trimming were read from the DNA, whereas the V and J calls and clone size are those reported in that table. This sample lists roughly 300,000 clones; over 75% were detected once. Of the sample, around 8% is held by the ten largest clones.

Ends trimmed: V by 4 bases, J by 3 bases; bases unmatched to a gene: 10. The CDR1 and CDR2 encoded by the germline V gene (reference sequence) are SGHNT and YYREEE. The CDR3 has 16 amino acids, counting the end cysteine and phenylalanine. Kept here is only the CDR3 DNA, which spans 48 bases and is read in frame from base 1. This TCR was sampled from a woman aged 45-59 years who had recovered from COVID-19. The sequence joins TRBV5-4 to TRBJ2-3, with 8 central nucleotides matching TRBD2. Sequenced material: peripheral blood. Here is the DNA: TGTGCCAGCAGCCGCCCCGGGACTAGGGAAACAGATACGCAGTATTTT. Its translation is CASSRPGTRETDTQYF.